The 27 T cell receptor beta chains below all came from one sample that was sequenced in a study of vaccination effects on CD4 cells after COVID-19. Antigen-specific CD4+ T cells were first expanded with viral peptide pools by the ViraFEST assay and only then sequenced. The authors isolated CD4+ T cells after 10 days of culture. Subjects were given two BNT162b2 or mRNA-1273 vaccine doses. Assay: immunoSEQ multiplex PCR; the TCRdb copy retains only in-frame clones and omits some. The sample has under 40,000 clones; about 80% are singletons. For these receptors, no antigen is known. The sequencing used CD4+ T cells from PBMCs cultured with HCoV-NL63 spike peptides, collected after COVID-19 vaccination. Every receptor here comes from a human donor who received a COVID-19 vaccine. Some clones in this sample may be carry-over from other donors' samples.

The rearrangement uses TRBV30 and TRBJ1-5, with a weak D call TRBD1 (6 bases). Trimming took 3 bases from V and 4 from J, leaving 7 bases between them. In germline, CDR1 is GTSNPN, CDR2 SVGIG (reference sequence). There are 12 residues in the CDR3. In nucleotides, the CDR3 is TGTGCCTGGAGCGGACAGAATCAGCCCCAGCATTTT. Translation gives CAWSGQNQPQHF.

The chain uses TRBV19 and TRBJ1-1, with D tentatively TRBD1 (6 bases). Germline CDR1 and CDR2: LNHDA and SQIVND (reference sequence). V was trimmed by 3 bases and J by 9 bases, leaving 14 bases between them. The CDR3 is 13 amino acids. CDR3 residues: CASSIWGRPQAFF. The DNA for the CDR3 is TGTGCCAGTAGTATTTGGGGGCGTCCGCAAGCTTTCTTT.

This chain links TRBV4-1 with TRBJ1-3, with D maybe TRBD1 (5 bases). Deletions cut 4 bases from V and 0 bases from J, with 13 bases between. Looked up from germline, CDR1 is MGHRA and CDR2 is YSYEKL. The CDR3 totals 16 residues. CDR3 bases: TGCGCCAGCAGCCTCGACAGTACTTACTCTGGAAACACCATATATTTT. Protein product: CASSLDSTYSGNTIYF.

The V gene is TRBV12-3 or TRBV12-4, the J gene TRBJ1-1; D is uncertain. Trimming took off 6 bases at V and 1 base at J, with 9 bases between the two ends. The CDR3 is made up of 13 amino acids. The CDR3 protein is CASSKKENTEAFF. CDR3 nucleotides: TGTGCCAGCAGCAAAAAGGAGAACACTGAAGCTTTCTTT.

The chain is built from TRBV19 and TRBJ2-7; a weak D match, TRBD1 (5 bases). Deletions cut 5 bases from V and 7 bases from J, with 15 bases between. CDR1 and CDR2 (germline): LNHDA, SQIVND (reference sequence). The CDR3 contains 13 residues. The CDR3 reads CASSQSGMGEQYV. The CDR3 nucleotides read TGTGCCAGTAGTCAATCAGGGATGGGGGAGCAGTACGTC.

CDR3 in DNA: TGCAGTGGGACTAGCTACAATGAGCAGTTCTTC. Its translation: CSGTSYNEQFF. The V and J genes are TRBV20-1 and TRBJ2-1; 7 bases align to TRBD2. The germline CDR1 and CDR2 sequences are DFQATT and SNEGSKA (reference sequence). The V segment lost 7 bases and the J segment 3 bases; nucleotides outside the gene matches: 0. The CDR3 has 11 amino acids.

The chain employs TRBV7-2 and TRBJ2-5; tentatively, D is TRBD2 (6 bases). Deletions cut 0 bases from V and 5 bases from J, with 28 bases between. The length of the CDR3 is 20 residues. CDR1 is SGHTA, CDR2 FQGNSA, per germline. The CDR3 DNA is TGTGCCAGCAGCTTAGCAGGTCCGCTAGCGAACTCCTCCCCTCGGGAGACCCAGTACTTC. Its translation: CASSLAGPLANSSPRETQYF.

This clone has just one count. V and J are TRBV6-5 and TRBJ2-3; 7 positions agree with TRBD2. Germline V gene lookup returns CDR1 MNHEY and CDR2 SVGAGI. CDR3 length: 15 amino acids. V trimming: 4 bases; J trimming: 2 bases; junction bases outside the gene matches: 6. DNA of the CDR3: TGTGCCAGCAGTTTTCGAGCGGGGCTCACAGATACGCAGTATTTT. Amino acid sequence: CASSFRAGLTDTQYF.

The chain links TRBV30 to TRBJ1-1, with 7 bases lining up with TRBD1. V shed 2 bases and J 3 bases; nucleotides not matched to a gene: 3. Germline V CDR1 and CDR2: GTSNPN, SVGIG (reference sequence). This CDR3 is 13 amino acids long. The CDR3 loop is CAWSFRGDTEAFF. The CDR3 DNA follows: TGTGCCTGGAGTTTCAGGGGGGACACTGAAGCTTTCTTT.

The chain links TRBV10-3 to TRBJ1-6, with D tentatively TRBD1 (5 bases). The CDR3 covers 15 residues. Germline assignment: CDR1 ENHRY and CDR2 SYGVKD. With 0 bases removed from V and 7 bases from J, the gap between germline ends came to 10 bases. This CDR3 reads CAISESNGGNSPLHF. The DNA for the CDR3 is TGTGCCATCAGTGAGTCAAATGGGGGGAATTCACCCCTCCACTTT.

The chain employs TRBV5-1 and TRBJ2-5; a weak D match, TRBD1 (5 bases). Germline CDR1 and CDR2: SGHRS and YFSETQ. The CDR3 length is 16 residues. Trimming took off 0 bases at V and 0 bases at J, with 12 bases between the two ends. The CDR3 reads CASSLEGARYQETQYF. Written as DNA, the CDR3 is TGCGCCAGCAGCTTGGAAGGGGCGCGGTACCAAGAGACCCAGTACTTC.

This clone was seen once. The V call is TRBV2, the J call TRBJ1-2, with a possible D match to TRBD1 (5 bases). The CDR3 has 14 amino acids. The V and J ends lost 5 bases and 2 bases respectively, with 12 bases between them. Germline V CDR1 and CDR2: SNHLY, FYNNEI. The CDR3: CASSTGTGNYGYTF. CDR3 DNA sequence: TGTGCCAGCAGTACCGGGACGGGGAACTATGGCTACACCTTC.

Only one count was recorded for this clone. The CDR3 spells CASSFRALNGGYTF. Here the CDR3 DNA reads TGTGCCAGCAGTTTCCGGGCTCTAAATGGGGGCTACACCTTC. The V call is TRBV28, the J call TRBJ1-2; D gene ambiguous. The CDR3 consists of 14 residues. Trimming took off 3 bases at V and 8 bases at J, with 16 bases between the two ends. Germline CDR1 MDHEN, CDR2 SYDVKM.

The CDR3 DNA reads TGTGCCAGCAGCTTAGGACTACCCTCCTACGAGCAGTACGTC. Encoded protein: CASSLGLPSYEQYV. The chain links TRBV11-2 to TRBJ2-7, with a tentative D call TRBD2 (5 bases). The CDR3 totals 14 residues. Germline lookup yields CDR1 SGHAT and CDR2 FQNNGV. Trimming left V 1 base short and J 0 bases short, with 7 bases between.

The chain joins TRBV24-1 to TRBJ2-5; D possibly corresponds to TRBD2 (6 bases). Per the germline V gene, CDR1 is KGHDR and CDR2 is SFDVKD. V was clipped by 4 bases and J by 4 bases, with 15 bases between them. This CDR3 is built from 15 residues. CDR3 amino acids: CATSDPGLAGETQYF. The CDR3 DNA is TGTGCCACCAGTGACCCGGGACTCGCCGGAGAGACCCAGTACTTC.

The table lists this clone with a count of one. This rearrangement joins TRBV7-2 to TRBJ1-1; no clear D gene. CDR3 size: 13 residues. V lost 3 bases, J lost 2 bases, and 7 bases lay in between. Germline V gives CDR1 SGHTA, CDR2 FQGNSA. DNA for the CDR3: TGTGCCAGCAGCTTTGCAACAAACACTGAAGCTTTCTTT. Protein sequence: CASSFATNTEAFF.

With regard to this clone: Mismatch with germline at one junction end may stem from a read error. The CDR3 is CATRGSGYNSPLHF. In DNA form, the CDR3 reads TGTGCAACCAGAGGTTCGGGATATAATTCACCCCTCCACTTT. V usage is TRBV24-1 and J usage is TRBJ1-6; unclear D gene. The CDR3 runs to 14 residues. Germline V gene sequence: CDR1 KGHDR, CDR2 SFDVKD.

This clone was detected only a few times. The J gene is TRBJ2-7, the V gene TRBV3-1 (or the pseudogene TRBV3-2); 13 nucleotides line up with TRBD2. The CDR3 is 15 residues long. Germline V lookup: CDR1 LGHDT, CDR2 YNNKEL (reference sequence). V dropped 1 base and J dropped 3; count of bases not matched to a gene: 0. CDR3 protein: CASSQGLAGGYEQYV. CDR3 nucleotide sequence: TGTGCCAGCAGCCAAGGACTAGCGGGGGGCTACGAGCAGTACGTC.

V gene TRBV4-3 combines with J gene TRBJ1-6; no clear D. The CDR3 totals 15 residues. Trimming took off 0 bases at V and 8 bases at J, with 11 bases between the two ends. Germline-derived CDR1 and CDR2 are LGHNA and YSLEER. CDR3 protein: CASSQELGDHSPLHF. CDR3 nucleotide sequence: TGCGCCAGCAGCCAAGAGCTCGGGGATCATTCACCCCTCCACTTT.

The chain uses TRBV7-2 and TRBJ1-5; D is possibly TRBD1 (5 bases). CDR1 SGHTA and CDR2 FQGNSA come from the germline V gene. The CDR3 is 15 amino acids. Trimming took off 2 bases at V and 7 bases at J, with 15 bases between the two ends. The CDR3 spells CASSLTTSGTQPQHF. As DNA, the CDR3 is TGTGCCAGCAGCTTAACCACATCAGGGACCCAGCCCCAGCATTTT.

CDR3 in amino acids: CASGSGYDRAEAFF. The CDR3 DNA reads as TGCGCCAGCGGCTCCGGCTACGACAGGGCTGAAGCTTTCTTT. This sequence joins TRBV5-1 and TRBJ1-1, with TRBD1 matching 7 bases. Per germline, CDR1 SGHRS and CDR2 YFSETQ. CDR3 length equals 14 residues. V gave up 7 bases and J gave up 6 bases; unmatched junction bases: 12.

This chain links TRBV19 with TRBJ1-5, with TRBD1 matching 8 bases. V dropped 4 bases and J dropped 0; count of bases not matched to a gene: 2. This CDR3 has 15 residues. CDR1 is LNHDA and CDR2 is SQIVND in the germline V gene (reference sequence). The DNA of the CDR3 is TGTGCCAGTAGTACAGGACAGGGTAGCAATCAGCCCCAGCATTTT. Amino acids: CASSTGQGSNQPQHF.

This rearrangement joins TRBV5-8 to TRBJ2-5; TRBD1 matches 7 bases. The CDR3 is made up of 14 amino acids. The junction had 9 bases not matched to a gene; V was cut back by 4 bases and J by 6 bases. The germline CDR1 and CDR2 sequences are SGHTS and YDEGEE. The CDR3 DNA sequence: TGTGCCAGCAGCGGGTACAGGGGTAGAAAGACCCAGTACTTC. Its protein is CASSGYRGRKTQYF.

J is TRBJ1-1 and V is TRBV3-1 (or the pseudogene TRBV3-2); D remains ambiguous. V was clipped by 1 base and J by 2 bases, with 2 bases between them. The CDR3 totals 12 residues. From germline, CDR1 is LGHDT and CDR2 YNNKEL (reference sequence). The CDR3 spells CASSQVNTEAFF. In DNA, the CDR3 is TGTGCCAGCAGCCAAGTTAACACTGAAGCTTTCTTT.

The table lists this clone with a few counts. The chain couples TRBV4-1 to TRBJ1-5, with D possibly matching TRBD1 (6 bases). Trimming took off 0 bases at V and 5 bases at J, with 14 bases between the two ends. From germline, CDR1 is MGHRA and CDR2 YSYEKL. The CDR3 covers 16 residues. The CDR3 DNA sequence: TGCGCCAGCAGCCAAGATGGATCACAGGGATATCAGCCCCAGCATTTT. Encoded protein: CASSQDGSQGYQPQHF.

V and J are TRBV3-1 (or the pseudogene TRBV3-2) and TRBJ2-3, with no clear D. Trimming left V 1 base short and J 2 bases short, with 13 bases between. Germline V gene lookup returns CDR1 LGHDT and CDR2 YNNKEL (reference sequence). This CDR3 spans 16 amino acids. The CDR3 loop reads CASSQAQTENTDTQYF. The CDR3 DNA reads TGTGCCAGCAGCCAAGCGCAAACAGAGAACACAGATACGCAGTATTTT.

The chain links TRBV5-1 to TRBJ2-5; a possible D gene is TRBD2 (7 bases). Germline V gives CDR1 SGHRS, CDR2 YFSETQ. V was shortened by 0 bases and J by 6 bases, with 15 bases between the two germline ends. The CDR3 has 15 amino acids. For the CDR3, the DNA is TGCGCCAGCAGCTTGGAAGTGGCGGGGGCGAAGACCCAGTACTTC. It translates to CASSLEVAGAKTQYF.